One sample yielded the 7 T cell receptor beta chains listed below, sequenced in a study of identical twins. MiXCR, applied by TCRdb to the 5' RACE reads, yields one record per CDR3 protein. Among around 510,000 distinct CDR3 sequences listed, over 11% were seen once. The data also belong to a second study, concerning yellow fever vaccine responses in identical twins.

Sequencing used CD4+ T cells sorted from blood. The receptors stem from a woman aged 18-29 years in good health.

The chain uses TRBV9 and TRBJ2-7; a weak D match, TRBD1 (6 bases). Germline V lookup: CDR1 SGDLS, CDR2 YYNGEE. Trimming stripped 4 bases from V and 1 base from J, with 15 bases between. This CDR3 region has 15 residues. In DNA form, the CDR3 reads TGTGCCAGCAGCTCACCCTCGACAGGATCCTACGAGCAGTACTTC. Amino acids: CASSSPSTGSYEQYF.

This clonotype was observed many times. J is TRBJ2-7 and V is TRBV11-1; D might be TRBD2 (6 bases). Germline V gene sequence: CDR1 SGHAT, CDR2 FQDESV (reference sequence). The CDR3 is 15 residues long. Trimming took 3 bases from V and 0 from J, leaving 12 bases between them. Here the CDR3 reads CASSFRRGSSYEQYF. The CDR3 coding sequence is TGTGCCAGCAGCTTCCGGCGGGGAAGCTCCTACGAGCAGTACTTC.

This clonotype showed up many times. This rearrangement joins TRBV20-1 to TRBJ2-7; D gene unclear. Trimming removed 0 bases at V and 7 bases at J, with 13 bases between. There are 13 residues in the CDR3. Germline CDR1 DFQATT, CDR2 SNEGSKA (reference sequence). The CDR3 sequence: CSARDMASTEQYF. Here the CDR3 DNA reads TGCAGTGCTAGAGATATGGCTAGTACTGAGCAGTACTTC.

This clonotype was picked up many times. This chain connects TRBV12-3 or TRBV12-4 to TRBJ2-5; the match to TRBD1 covers 9 bases. J gave up 2 bases and V 5 bases, and 6 bases lay outside the gene matches. The length of the CDR3 is 15 residues. The DNA of the CDR3 is TGTGCCAGCAGTCCCGGGACAGGGTCACAAGAGACCCAGTACTTC. It translates to CASSPGTGSQETQYF.

This clonotype was found once. The chain employs TRBV30 and TRBJ2-7; D is undetermined. The CDR3 length is 13 residues. The V gene's germline CDR1 is GTSNPN and CDR2 SVGIG (reference sequence). Trimming left V 0 bases short and J 3 bases short, with 9 bases between. DNA for the CDR3: TGTGCCTGGAGTGTAGGCAGGTTCTACGAGCAGTACTTC. It is translated as CAWSVGRFYEQYF.

This clonotype was recorded many times. This chain links TRBV12-3 or TRBV12-4 with TRBJ2-1; TRBD1 matches at 8 bases. V was pared by 5 bases and J by 11 bases, with 14 bases of the junction left unmatched. The CDR3 runs to 15 residues. CDR3 protein: CASSTGQVAPGKQFF. The CDR3 nucleotides read TGTGCCAGCAGTACGGGACAGGTGGCCCCGGGGAAGCAGTTCTTC.

In the case of this clonotype: A junction end diverges from the germline sequence, so it may reflect a read error. The V and J genes are TRBV12-3 or TRBV12-4 and TRBJ2-1; 11 nucleotides match TRBD2. This CDR3 is built from 18 residues. The CDR3 DNA reads TGTACCAGCAGTTCCTTAGCGGGAGGGCTTGTCACCTACAATGAGCAGTTCTTC. Translation: CTSSSLAGGLVTYNEQFF.